This TCR beta chain emerged from a study of neurological immune-mediated disorders. The CDR3 covers 14 residues. The germline gives CDR1 DFQATT, CDR2 SNEGSKA (reference sequence). Deletions cut 2 bases from V and 8 bases from J, with 15 bases between. This clonotype has at least ten counts. From 15-18 subjects, over 160 million TCR-beta sequences were obtained in each sequencing run. MiXCR, applied by TCRdb to the 5' RACE reads, yields one record per CDR3 protein. In the table there are about 58,000 distinct CDR3 sequences, 3% to 4% of which are singletons. A total of 2 million PBMCs stored at -80 degrees C provided the unsorted libraries.

The specimen sequenced was PBMCs. This TCR derives from a woman aged 60-70 years with multiple sclerosis. The V call is TRBV20-1, the J call TRBJ1-4; D remains ambiguous. CDR3 in DNA: TGCAGTGCTAGACCAAACCCGGGCGGAGAAAAACTGTTTTTT. Protein product: CSARPNPGGEKLFF.